This T cell receptor beta chain derives from a study of T cells expressing NK-cell markers (dated by TCRdb to about 2020). About the study as a whole: Under ten donors provided sorted CD3+CD56+NKG2C+, CD3+CD56+NKG2C- and CD3+CD56-NKG2C+ T-cell subsets, whose TCR beta-chain repertoires were profiled. Seven of the eight sequenced donors were HCMV-seropositive and one was HCMV-seronegative. All eight donors whose samples were sequenced were randomly selected healthy volunteers, three of them men and five women. Illumina HiSeq 2000/2500, MiSeq or NextSeq was used to sequence libraries as 2 x 150 bp reads.

To determine HCMV serostatus, a commercial ELISA kit was used to detect HCMV-specific IgG in serum. Peripheral blood mononuclear cells were isolated from blood by Ficoll density gradient centrifugation. For this clonotype: Its specific antigen is unknown.

Based on the germline V gene, the CDR1 and CDR2 sequences are SGHTA and FQGTGA. From the cysteine through the phenylalanine, the CDR3 covers 17 amino acids. No DNA is given. The run used an Illumina HiSeq 2000. The TCR beta cDNA libraries were made using 5'RACE template switching, a step that added both a universal primer site and unique molecular identifiers. cDNA synthesis was primed from the TCR beta constant segment, followed by two successive PCR amplification steps. From the authors' description of their analysis: Reads were demultiplexed and grouped by UMI with MIGEC, and clonotypes were assembled and quantified with MiTCR. To remove erroneous sequences, TCR cDNA sequences were retained only when supported by two or more reads. The tcR package was used for downstream repertoire analysis, and clonotypes were matched across fractions by CDR3 nucleotide sequence plus V segment. VDJmatch was used to annotate antigen specificity against VDJdb, with one amino acid substitution allowed in CDR3. Based on TCRdb reprocessing of the reads, there is one entry per CDR3 protein sequence, and DNA is missing. None of the V and J calls come from the authors' own analysis; TCRdb made them. The sample has about 15,000 distinct CDR3 sequences on record. The ten largest account for 50% to 60% of the sample.

Study-wide conclusions, independent of this receptor: For 5 or 6 donors, the dominant CD3+CD56+NKG2C+ clonotypes were among the top 10 CD8+ clonotypes and accounted for roughly 1.0-8% of CD8+ T cells. It remained unclear whether the expanded NKG2C-expressing T cell clones were specific for HCMV antigens. Those dominant clonotypes were again the most abundant among CD3+CD56-NKG2C+ cells in a handful of donors, at about 25-65%.

The TCR was taken from a man between 18 and 69 years old in good health. Sequenced sample: blood T cells: a sorted CD56 or NKG2C T cell subset, CD4+ or CD8+ T cells, or bulk PBMC T cells (not recorded which). The rearranged chain carries TRBV7-3 and TRBJ2-1; the TCRdb call, TRBD2, lacks DNA for checking. The CDR3 corresponds to CASSLRGPSGGYNEQFF.